This is a list of T cell receptor beta chains from one sample in a study of T cells in Graves' hyperthyroidism and ophthalmopathy. MiXCR, applied by TCRdb to the multiplex PCR reads, yields one record per CDR3 protein. The repertoire consists of a few hundred thousand distinct CDR3 sequences, with about 14% occurring once and the leading ten covering around 20%. The sequenced material came from blood. Source of these receptors: a man in his thirties or forties with Graves' hyperthyroidism that later progressed to Graves' ophthalmopathy. CDR3s include the opening cysteine and the closing phenylalanine or tryptophan. Fields, in order: D gene, J gene, clone size, V gene, CDR3 DNA, CDR3 protein. A D gene is named only where the DNA matches it firmly. Only part of the rows carry a size: once, few, many, or a class if the clone is expanded.

d_gene: -
j_gene: TRBJ1-2
abundance: -
v_gene: TRBV12-3/TRBV12-4
CDR3nt: TGTGCCAGCAGTTTGGCAGGGAGAGACACCTTC
CDR3aa: CASSLAGRDTF

d_gene: -
j_gene: TRBJ2-3
abundance: -
v_gene: TRBV7-2
CDR3nt: TGTGCCAGCAGCTTAGCGCCTTGGGACTCTTTCACAGATACGCAGTATTTT
CDR3aa: CASSLAPWDSFTDTQYF

d_gene: -
j_gene: TRBJ2-3
abundance: -
v_gene: TRBV30
CDR3nt: TGTGCCTGGAGTGTTAAGGTTACTAGCACAGATACGCAGTATTTT
CDR3aa: CAWSVKVTSTDTQYF

d_gene: -
j_gene: TRBJ2-7
abundance: -
v_gene: TRBV25-1
CDR3nt: TGTGCCAGCAGTGAATTCCTATACGAGCAGTACTTC
CDR3aa: CASSEFLYEQYF

d_gene: TRBD2
j_gene: TRBJ2-3
abundance: -
v_gene: TRBV4-1
CDR3nt: TGCGCCAGCAGCCAAGGAGTGCTAGCGGGGGGTTCCACAGATACGCAGTATTTT
CDR3aa: CASSQGVLAGGSTDTQYF

d_gene: TRBD2
j_gene: TRBJ2-2
abundance: -
v_gene: TRBV18
CDR3nt: TGTGCCAGCTCACCAGGACTAGCGGGAGTTGGTGCCGGGGAGCTGTTTTTT
CDR3aa: CASSPGLAGVGAGELFF

d_gene: -
j_gene: TRBJ2-1
abundance: many
v_gene: TRBV29-1
CDR3nt: TGCAGCGTTGAAGACGGAAGTTGGTCCGTAGAGTACAATGAGCAGTTCTTC
CDR3aa: CSVEDGSWSVEYNEQFF

d_gene: -
j_gene: TRBJ1-5
abundance: many
v_gene: TRBV11-2
CDR3nt: TGTGCCAGCAGCTACGATGGAGGGGATAGCAATCAGCCCCAGCATTTT
CDR3aa: CASSYDGGDSNQPQHF

d_gene: -
j_gene: TRBJ2-5
abundance: -
v_gene: TRBV5-6
CDR3nt: TGTGCCAGCAGCTTGAGGCCTGAGACGGACCAAGAGACCCAGTACTTC
CDR3aa: CASSLRPETDQETQYF

d_gene: -
j_gene: TRBJ2-1
abundance: many
v_gene: TRBV18
CDR3nt: TGTGCCAGCTCACCGAGGTCCTCCTACAATGAGCAGTTCTTC
CDR3aa: CASSPRSSYNEQFF

d_gene: TRBD2
j_gene: TRBJ2-1
abundance: few
v_gene: TRBV4-1
CDR3nt: TGCGCCAGCACCCGACTAGCGGGGGTATACAATGAGCAGTTCTTC
CDR3aa: CASTRLAGVYNEQFF

d_gene: -
j_gene: TRBJ2-7
abundance: few
v_gene: TRBV7-2
CDR3nt: TGTGCCAGCAGCCTGGAAGGTTCGACTTACGAGCAGTACTTC
CDR3aa: CASSLEGSTYEQYF

d_gene: -
j_gene: TRBJ2-7
abundance: -
v_gene: TRBV3-1
CDR3nt: TGTGCCAGCAGCCCCTATGTGGCGGGGGCTTACGAGCAGTACTTC
CDR3aa: CASSPYVAGAYEQYF

d_gene: -
j_gene: TRBJ2-3
abundance: -
v_gene: TRBV7-2
CDR3nt: TGTGCCAGCAGCTTGCTGGACGAAGCAGATACGCAGTATTTT
CDR3aa: CASSLLDEADTQYF

d_gene: TRBD1
j_gene: TRBJ1-1
abundance: many
v_gene: TRBV2
CDR3nt: TGTGCCAGCAGGGAAGATCAGGGGGCGGGTACTGAAGCTTTCTTT
CDR3aa: CASREDQGAGTEAFF

d_gene: -
j_gene: TRBJ1-6
abundance: -
v_gene: TRBV20-1
CDR3nt: TGCAGTGCTAGAAGGCAGGGGAATTCACCCCTCCACTTT
CDR3aa: CSARRQGNSPLHF

d_gene: -
j_gene: TRBJ2-1
abundance: many
v_gene: TRBV9
CDR3nt: TGTGCCAGCAGCGTAGCAGGGGACCCCTACAATGAGCAGTTCTTC
CDR3aa: CASSVAGDPYNEQFF

d_gene: TRBD1
j_gene: TRBJ2-7
abundance: many
v_gene: TRBV5-1
CDR3nt: TGCGCCAGCAGCGTTACACCGGGACAGGGGGCCTACGAGCAGTACTTC
CDR3aa: CASSVTPGQGAYEQYF

d_gene: -
j_gene: TRBJ2-2
abundance: few
v_gene: TRBV4-1
CDR3nt: TGCGCCAGCAGCTCACCAGGGGACCCCAAGGGCGGGGAGCTGTTTTTT
CDR3aa: CASSSPGDPKGGELFF

d_gene: -
j_gene: TRBJ2-1
abundance: -
v_gene: TRBV9
CDR3nt: TGTGCCGGCAGCGTGGACCCGGACAATGAGCAGTTCTTC
CDR3aa: CAGSVDPDNEQFF

d_gene: TRBD2
j_gene: TRBJ2-7
abundance: few
v_gene: TRBV20-1
CDR3nt: TGCAGTGCTAAACTAGCGGGGAGGAACGAGCAGTACTTC
CDR3aa: CSAKLAGRNEQYF

d_gene: TRBD2
j_gene: TRBJ2-3
abundance: few
v_gene: TRBV6-1
CDR3nt: TGTGCCAGCGGCAGCTTGGGGGGGAACCCAGATACGCAGTATTTT
CDR3aa: CASGSLGGNPDTQYF

d_gene: -
j_gene: TRBJ1-5
abundance: -
v_gene: TRBV9
CDR3nt: TGTGCCAGCAGCGTAGACTCTGGGGCCAATCAGCCCCAGCATTTT
CDR3aa: CASSVDSGANQPQHF

d_gene: TRBD2
j_gene: TRBJ2-1
abundance: many
v_gene: TRBV20-1
CDR3nt: TGCAGTGCTCTAAGACTAGCGGGGGTCCCCTCCTACAATGAGCAGTTCTTC
CDR3aa: CSALRLAGVPSYNEQFF

d_gene: TRBD1
j_gene: TRBJ1-5
abundance: many
v_gene: TRBV2
CDR3nt: TGTGCCAGCCCTAGAGGGACAGGGCAAACTCAGAAGCAGCCCCAGCATTTT
CDR3aa: CASPRGTGQTQKQPQHF

d_gene: TRBD1
j_gene: TRBJ1-6
abundance: many
v_gene: TRBV7-8
CDR3nt: TGTGCCAGCAGCACCGGACAGGGATCAAGCTCCTATAATTCACCCCTCCACTTT
CDR3aa: CASSTGQGSSSYNSPLHF

d_gene: -
j_gene: TRBJ2-7
abundance: many
v_gene: TRBV5-4
CDR3nt: TGTGCCAGCAGCTCATCCCCGACCTTGGGCTACGAGCAGTACTTC
CDR3aa: CASSSSPTLGYEQYF

d_gene: -
j_gene: TRBJ1-1
abundance: many
v_gene: TRBV11-2
CDR3nt: TGTGCCAGCAGCTTGGTCCGAAGGACTGAAGCTTTCTTT
CDR3aa: CASSLVRRTEAFF

d_gene: -
j_gene: TRBJ1-1
abundance: few
v_gene: TRBV25-1
CDR3nt: TGTGCCAGCAGTGAACCCAAGGCCAGGGAAGCTTTCTTT
CDR3aa: CASSEPKAREAFF

d_gene: TRBD1
j_gene: TRBJ2-3
abundance: -
v_gene: TRBV5-1
CDR3nt: TGTGCCAGCAGCTTGGAAGGGGGCCTCACAGATACGCAGTATTTT
CDR3aa: CASSLEGGLTDTQYF